Sequencing of this T cell receptor (beta chain) was carried out in a study of T-cell memory formation after mild COVID-19. A few counts support this clonotype. The length of the CDR3 is 18 residues. Trimming cost V 5 bases and J 5 bases; bases outside gene matches: 16. Looked up from germline, CDR1 is SGHVS and CDR2 is FNYEAQ. 5'RACE primed from the constant segment yielded TCR alpha and TCR beta cDNA libraries bearing sample barcodes and UMIs. One entry per CDR3 protein results from TCRdb running MiXCR on the 5' RACE reads. Here the sample spans around 370,000 distinct CDR3 sequences, approximately 21% being singletons.

The chain carries TRBV7-6 and TRBJ2-1, with 9 bases fitting TRBD1. The receptor was derived from an adult woman who had mild COVID-19 (a few samples of this study predate the infection). Cell type and time point are not known. Sequenced input: PBMCs or a T cell subset sorted from them (not recorded which). Here the CDR3 DNA reads TGTGCCAGCAGCCCTTATACAGGGGGCTCCTATCCCGACAATGAGCAGTTCTTC. Protein product: CASSPYTGGSYPDNEQFF.